Below are 24 T cell receptor beta chains sequenced from a single sample in a study of cytomegalovirus exposure and HLA in healthy donors. PCR employed 60 Vbeta and 13 Jbeta primers. This table comes from immunoSEQ multiplex PCR, and its TCRdb copy is limited to in-frame clones, with some not included. The sample yields about 160,000 clones, 71% seen once. Sequenced sample: PBMCs. The receptors were sampled from a woman younger than 45 in good health and CMV-seronegative.

This clone was counted a few times. The rearrangement joins TRBV28 to TRBJ1-5, with D possibly TRBD1 on 5 matching bases. Trimming removed 5 bases from V and 3 bases from J, with 20 bases in between. CDR3 length: 17 residues. The germline CDR1 and CDR2 sequences are MDHEN and SYDVKM. Written as DNA, the CDR3 is TGTGCCAGCAGTGAACCTCGTGGACAAATTTCCAATCAGCCCCAGCATTTT. Encoded protein: CASSEPRGQISNQPQHF.

The chain employs TRBV28 and TRBJ1-6, with D possibly being TRBD1 (6 bases). Per the germline V gene, CDR1 is MDHEN and CDR2 is SYDVKM. Trimming left V 3 bases short and J 6 bases short, with 9 bases between. The length of the CDR3 is 14 residues. CDR3 in amino acids: CASSLAGANSPLHF. The CDR3 DNA follows: TGTGCCAGCAGTTTGGCGGGGGCTAATTCACCCCTCCACTTT.

In its sample, this clone was seen a few times. V is TRBV7-2 and J is TRBJ1-2, with 7 bases fitting TRBD1. Germline assignment: CDR1 SGHTA and CDR2 FQGNSA. Unmatched junction bases numbered 17, after V lost 5 bases and J lost 5 bases. CDR3 size: 17 residues. In DNA form, the CDR3 reads TGTGCCAGCAGCCCTGGGGCGACAGGGTACGGGAATTATGGCTACACCTTC. Its translation: CASSPGATGYGNYGYTF.

The J gene is TRBJ2-7, the V gene TRBV19; 14 nucleotides line up with TRBD2. The CDR3 is made up of 16 amino acids. Germline lookup yields CDR1 LNHDA and CDR2 SQIVND (reference sequence). V lost 7 bases, J lost 3 bases, and 8 bases stayed unmatched. The CDR3 sequence: CASTKTSGRAGYEQYF. Here the CDR3 DNA reads TGTGCCAGTACGAAGACTAGCGGGAGGGCCGGCTACGAGCAGTACTTC.

This chain joins TRBV4-2 and TRBJ1-5; a weak D match, TRBD1 (5 bases). Germline lookup yields CDR1 LGHNA and CDR2 YNFKEQ. The CDR3 sequence is 15 residues long. The germline V and J ends were trimmed by 0 bases and 4 bases, with 10 bases remaining between them. The CDR3 region is CASSQDGRGNQPQHF. For the CDR3, the DNA is TGTGCCAGCAGCCAAGACGGGAGGGGAAATCAGCCCCAGCATTTT.

V is TRBV5-1 and J is TRBJ1-5, with no clear D. Germline V gene data show CDR1 as SGHRS and CDR2 as YFSETQ. This CDR3 region has 13 residues. V lost 2 bases and J 5 bases, leaving 8 bases between the germline ends. The CDR3 DNA is TGCGCCAGCAGCTTAGCCGGTTATCAGCCCCAGCATTTT. Amino acid sequence: CASSLAGYQPQHF. Together with reference TRBV5-1 and TRBJ1-5, the CDR3 gives the full variable domain: KAGVTQTPRYLIKTRGQQVTLSCSPISGHRSVSWYQQTPGQGLQFLFEYFSETQRNKGNFPGRFSGRQFSNSRSEMNVSTLELGDSALYLCASSLAGYQPQHFGDGTRLSIL.

This clone was observed a few times. This chain connects TRBV7-2 to TRBJ1-2; tentative D call: TRBD1 (5 bases). V shed 1 base and J shed 7 bases, with 10 bases lying between them. The CDR3 covers 13 residues. Germline V gene sequence: CDR1 SGHTA, CDR2 FQGNSA. The CDR3, as DNA: TGTGCCAGCAGCTTAGACAGGTTGGTTGGCTACACCTTC. It encodes CASSLDRLVGYTF.

This clone occurred once. The chain links TRBV15 to TRBJ2-5, with a weak D call TRBD2 (6 bases). Germline lookup yields CDR1 LNHNV and CDR2 YYDKDF (reference sequence). CDR3 length: 13 amino acids. V dropped 7 bases and J dropped 3 bases, with 12 bases sitting between them. This CDR3 is CATKPGREETQYF. The DNA of the CDR3 is TGTGCCACCAAACCCGGGAGAGAAGAGACCCAGTACTTC.

This clone has just one count. The chain links TRBV28 to TRBJ2-6; D perhaps matches TRBD1 (5 bases). Germline CDR1 MDHEN, CDR2 SYDVKM. The CDR3 runs to 15 residues. Trimming removed 2 bases at V and 3 bases at J, with 8 bases between. The CDR3 region has the DNA TGTGCCAGCAGTTTACAGGGATTTGGGGCCAACGTCCTGACTTTC. Amino acids: CASSLQGFGANVLTF. The full variable domain, completed using reference TRBV28 and TRBJ2-6, is DVKVTQSSRYLVKRTGEKVFLECVQDMDHENMFWYRQDPGLGLRLIYFSYDVKMKEKGDIPEGYSVSREKKERFSLILESASTNQTSMYLCASSLQGFGANVLTFGAGSRLTVL.

The chain carries TRBV30 and TRBJ1-5, with D perhaps matching TRBD1 (5 bases). The V end lost 7 bases, the J end lost 4 bases, and 17 bases lay between the germline ends. The CDR3 runs 14 residues. CDR1 and CDR2 from the germline V gene are GTSNPN and SVGIG (reference sequence). CDR3 in amino acids: CAYGGGVQNQPQHF. The CDR3 DNA is TGTGCCTACGGCGGGGGGGTTCAGAATCAGCCCCAGCATTTT.

This clone appeared a few times. The gene calls are TRBV11-2 and TRBJ1-4; 7 bases are a match to TRBD1. CDR1 is SGHAT and CDR2 is FQNNGV in the germline V gene. The length of the CDR3 is 17 residues. The V and J ends lost 1 base and 2 bases, in that order; junction bases with no gene match: 7. CDR3 loop: CASSLAGGMYTNEKLFF. Here the CDR3 DNA reads TGTGCCAGCAGCTTAGCAGGGGGAATGTATACTAATGAAAAACTGTTTTTT. Complete variable domain (other parts from reference TRBV11-2 and TRBJ1-4): EAGVAQSPRYKIIEKRQSVAFWCNPISGHATLYWYQQILGQGPKLLIQFQNNGVVDDSQLPKDRFSAERLKGVDSTLKIQPAKLEDSAVYLCASSLAGGMYTNEKLFFGSGTQLSVL.

The rearrangement joins TRBV7-2 to TRBJ2-7; 7 bases align to TRBD2. The germline gives CDR1 SGHTA, CDR2 FQGNSA. J gave up 4 bases and V 5 bases, and 11 bases lay outside the gene matches. The CDR3 spans 15 residues. Here the CDR3 DNA reads TGTGCCAGCAGCCCAACTACGGGACTAATTTACGAGCAGTACTTC. Translation gives CASSPTTGLIYEQYF.

The CDR3 region has the DNA TGTGCCAGCAGCCTCAGGGCCCCCCTTTCCTACGAGCAGTACTTC. This encodes CASSLRAPLSYEQYF. The chain is built from TRBV11-2 and TRBJ2-7; tentatively, D is TRBD1 (5 bases). The V and J ends lost 5 bases and 1 base respectively, with 15 bases between them. This CDR3 is 15 amino acids long. Germline loops: CDR1 SGHAT, CDR2 FQNNGV.

The V and J genes are TRBV5-6 and TRBJ2-1; the D gene is possibly TRBD1 (5 bases). The CDR3 runs to 17 residues. Germline CDR1 and CDR2: SGHDT and YYEEEE. V lost 0 bases to trimming and J lost 1 base, with 14 bases between them. The CDR3 coding sequence is TGTGCCAGCAGCTTGGATGTCAGGGTTTGGTCCTACAATGAGCAGTTCTTC. It codes for CASSLDVRVWSYNEQFF.

The CDR3 here is CATKSRGQDQPQHF. The CDR3 DNA reads TGTGCCACAAAAAGCAGGGGGCAAGATCAGCCCCAGCATTTT. This chain links TRBV15 with TRBJ1-5; 8 nucleotides line up with TRBD1. The CDR3 spans 14 residues. From germline, CDR1 is LNHNV and CDR2 YYDKDF (reference sequence). The V and J ends lost 9 bases and 5 bases, in that order; junction bases with no gene match: 9.

The rearrangement uses TRBV19 and TRBJ1-5, with D possibly TRBD1 on 6 matching bases. Germline CDR1 LNHDA, CDR2 SQIVND (reference sequence). Trimming pared 5 bases from V and 5 bases from J, leaving 10 bases between. The CDR3 length is 13 residues. As DNA, the CDR3 is TGTGCCAGTAGTGACAGGACGGATCAGCCCCAGCATTTT. Residues: CASSDRTDQPQHF.

This clone came up a few times. The rearrangement joins TRBV28 to TRBJ2-3, with 10 bases that match TRBD1. CDR1 MDHEN and CDR2 SYDVKM come from the germline V gene. The trim removed 5 bases at V and 5 bases at J, leaving 16 bases unmatched. This CDR3 spans 18 amino acids. The CDR3 DNA is TGTGCCAGCAGTCCCGGGACAGGGGAGGTCTGGGAAGTAGATACGCAGTATTTT. Translated, it gives CASSPGTGEVWEVDTQYF.

The chain employs TRBV7-8 and TRBJ1-2; tentatively, D is TRBD1 (6 bases). CDR1 SGHVS and CDR2 FQNEAQ come from the germline V gene. The CDR3 has 14 residues. V was pared by 0 bases and J by 6 bases, with 11 bases between. CDR3 amino acids: CASSLALTGNGYTF. The DNA for the CDR3 is TGTGCCAGCAGCTTAGCGCTTACAGGGAATGGCTACACCTTC.

This clone was observed a handful of times. The CDR3 sequence: CASSPGEGRSGYTF. The DNA of the CDR3 is TGTGCCAGCAGCCCAGGGGAGGGGCGGAGTGGCTACACCTTC. The J gene is TRBJ1-2, the V gene TRBV7-6, with D perhaps TRBD1 (6 bases). CDR1 and CDR2 from the germline V gene are SGHVS and FNYEAQ. CDR3 length equals 14 residues. The V end lost 5 bases, the J end lost 7 bases, and 17 bases lay between the germline ends.

This sequence joins TRBV6-6 and TRBJ2-1; 8 positions agree with TRBD1. The length of the CDR3 is 15 residues. Trimming removed 5 bases from V and 3 bases from J; junction bases left unmatched: 6. Germline CDR1 and CDR2: MNHNY and SVGAGI (reference sequence). The CDR3 protein is CASSQDREVYNEQFF. In nucleotides, the CDR3 is TGTGCCAGCAGTCAGGACAGGGAGGTCTACAATGAGCAGTTCTTC.

V and J are TRBV7-9 and TRBJ2-5; TRBD1 aligns across 7 bases. The CDR3 sequence is 15 residues long. Germline lookup yields CDR1 SEHNR and CDR2 FQNEAQ (reference sequence). V trimming: 3 bases; J trimming: 5 bases; junction bases outside the gene matches: 9. CDR3 sequence (DNA): TGTGCCAGCAGCTTGCCCAATTCCAGGGGGGAGACCCAGTACTTC. Translated, it gives CASSLPNSRGETQYF.

The CDR3 is CATSRKRETLNEQFF. In DNA, the CDR3 is TGTGCCACCAGCAGGAAAAGGGAGACCCTCAATGAGCAGTTCTTC. The chain uses TRBV15 and TRBJ2-1; D may be TRBD2 (5 bases). The germline gives CDR1 LNHNV, CDR2 YYDKDF (reference sequence). This CDR3 is built from 15 residues. The germline V and J ends were trimmed by 3 bases and 6 bases, with 15 bases remaining between them. Together with reference TRBV15 and TRBJ2-1, the CDR3 gives the full variable domain: DAMVIQNPRYQVTQFGKPVTLSCSQTLNHNVMYWYQQKSSQAPKLLFHYYDKDFNNEADTPDNFQSRRPNTSFCFLDIRSPGLGDTAMYLCATSRKRETLNEQFFGPGTRLTVL.

The rearrangement links TRBV30 to TRBJ1-1; no reliable D call. The V gene lost 3 bases and the J gene lost 3 bases, with 11 bases spanning the gap. There are 13 residues in the CDR3. Germline-derived CDR1 and CDR2 are GTSNPN and SVGIG (reference sequence). The CDR3 bases are TGTGCCTGGAGCGAACAGAGAGACACTGAAGCTTTCTTT. Protein product: CAWSEQRDTEAFF.

This rearrangement joins TRBV4-2 to TRBJ1-2; tentatively, D is TRBD1 (6 bases). V lost 1 base and J 10 bases, leaving 16 bases between the germline ends. The CDR3 consists of 14 residues. CDR1 and CDR2 from the germline V gene are LGHNA and YNFKEQ. CDR3 nucleotides: TGTGCCAGCAGCCAAGCGGTCAGGGGAATGGCCTACACCTTC. Translation: CASSQAVRGMAYTF.